These 7 T cell receptor beta chains share one sample of origin, sequenced in a study of blood T cell repertoires in COVID-19. Profiled with immunoSEQ multiplex PCR; TCRdb holds only in-frame clones, not every one. The table records 400,000 to 550,000 clones, 87% of them present only once. Sequenced material: PBMCs or T cells enriched from blood (not recorded which). These receptors all come from a woman younger than 30 with acute COVID-19.

The CDR3 nucleotides are TGTGCCAGCAGCCCGAGCAGAGGGAACTACGAGCAGTACTTC. Encoded protein: CASSPSRGNYEQYF. The genes are TRBV27 and TRBJ2-7, with D maybe TRBD2 (5 bases). The CDR3 spans 14 residues. V shed 6 bases and J shed 3 bases, with 15 bases lying between them. Germline V lookup: CDR1 MNHEY, CDR2 SMNVEV (reference sequence).

The chain has TRBV5-6 and TRBJ1-2; possibly TRBD1 for D (6 bases). CDR1 is SGHDT and CDR2 is YYEEEE in the germline V gene. Trimming left V 4 bases short and J 2 bases short, with 12 bases between. CDR3 size: 14 residues. This CDR3 is CASSRRQVNYGYTF. As DNA, the CDR3 is TGTGCCAGCAGCCGTAGACAGGTCAACTATGGCTACACCTTC.

Points on this clone: Other nucleotide sequences in the sample specify the same CDR3. The V gene is TRBV5-1, the J gene TRBJ2-7; 12 positions match TRBD1. In germline, CDR1 is SGHRS, CDR2 YFSETQ. The CDR3 is made up of 14 amino acids. After removal of 3 bases from V and 4 bases from J, the junction contained 2 bases not matched to a gene. Here the CDR3 reads CASSSGQGAYEQYF. As DNA, the CDR3 is TGCGCCAGCAGCTCGGGACAGGGGGCTTACGAGCAGTACTTC.

The genes are TRBV28 and TRBJ2-3; maybe TRBD2 (7 bases). The V end lost 6 bases, the J end lost 1 base, and 17 bases lay between the germline ends. From germline, CDR1 is MDHEN and CDR2 SYDVKM. The CDR3 contains 16 residues. The CDR3 loop is CASSLGAGVGTDTQYF. As DNA, the CDR3 is TGTGCCAGCAGCCTGGGGGCGGGAGTGGGCACAGATACGCAGTATTTT.

The V call is TRBV7-2, the J call TRBJ2-3; no definite D call. Germline V CDR1 and CDR2: SGHTA, FQGNSA. V was cut by 1 base and J by 4 bases, with 12 bases left in between. The CDR3 has 15 residues. In DNA form, the CDR3 reads TGTGCCAGCAGCTTAGGAAGGCTAGGTTCAGATACGCAGTATTTT. This sequence encodes CASSLGRLGSDTQYF. Filled out from reference TRBV7-2 and TRBJ2-3, the complete variable domain reads GAGVSQSPSNKVTEKGKDVELRCDPISGHTALYWYRQSLGQGLEFLIYFQGNSAPDKSGLPSDRFSAERTGGSVSTLTIQRTQQEDSAVYLCASSLGRLGSDTQYFGPGTRLTVL.

This sequence joins TRBV11-3 and TRBJ2-3; 12 bases line up with TRBD2. With V trimmed by 4 bases and J by 5 bases, 4 bases remained unmatched. The germline V gene has CDR1 SGHNT and CDR2 YENEEA. There are 15 residues in the CDR3. In DNA form, the CDR3 reads TGTGCCAGCAGCTCTGGACTAGCGGGAAGAGATACGCAGTATTTT. Translation: CASSSGLAGRDTQYF.

The chain joins TRBV9 to TRBJ2-1; D perhaps matches TRBD2 (6 bases). The CDR3 sequence is 14 residues long. Trimming cost V 2 bases and J 7 bases, with 13 bases left between them. CDR1 and CDR2 from the germline V gene are SGDLS and YYNGEE. The CDR3 here is CASSVGGADNEQFF. DNA for the CDR3: TGTGCCAGCAGCGTTGGAGGGGCGGATAATGAGCAGTTCTTC.